Listed below are T cell receptor beta chains from one sample, sequenced in a study of blood T cell repertoires in COVID-19. Produced via immunoSEQ multiplex PCR; TCRdb's table is partial and in-frame only. The profile covers about 170,000 clones, with about 90% appearing a single time and approximately 10% taken by the ten largest. The sequenced material came from peripheral blood. The source of these receptors is a woman aged 55-75 years with COVID-19, enrolled during active disease. Each CDR3 is given with its conserved first and last residue. The order of the fields is D gene, clone size, J gene, V gene, CDR3 protein. D genes are given only for firm matches. Not all rows give a size; the values are once, few, many and, for expanded clones, a class.

TRBD2 few TRBJ2-7 TRBV7-3 CASSRTSGMTYEQYF
NA NA TRBJ2-5 TRBV9 CASSVGTGQAGQETQYF
NA NA TRBJ2-3 TRBV19 CASSISSDTQYF
TRBD2 NA TRBJ2-3 TRBV9 CASSVVGRASTDTQYF
TRBD2 NA TRBJ2-7 TRBV30 CAWTRGTSGSSYEQYF
NA NA TRBJ2-6 TRBV21-1 CASSGTGDSGANVLTF
NA NA TRBJ2-5 TRBV4-1 CASSLKEGQETQYF
TRBD2 NA TRBJ2-3 TRBV5-1 CASSRLAGGVDTQYF
TRBD2 NA TRBJ2-7 TRBV27 CASSFGGVASYEQYF
NA once TRBJ2-7 TRBV19 CASSTSSDSYEQYF
TRBD2 once TRBJ2-1 TRBV6-2/TRBV6-3 CASSYSPSGGSYNEQFF
TRBD1 NA TRBJ2-7 TRBV9 CASSPRTGPYEQYF
TRBD2 many TRBJ2-7 TRBV5-4 CASSPPGLAGGPYEQYF
TRBD1 NA TRBJ2-7 TRBV30 CAWRRTGIYEQYF
TRBD2 NA TRBJ2-1 TRBV6-2/TRBV6-3 CASSLAGAYNEQFF
NA NA TRBJ1-5 TRBV4-1 CASSQGAVGNQPQHF
TRBD1 once TRBJ1-6 TRBV28 CASRGQGRSPLHF
TRBD1 NA TRBJ2-1 TRBV11-3 CASSFSQGISYNEQFF
TRBD1 NA TRBJ2-2 TRBV3-1/TRBV3-2 CASSQFGQGMTGELFF
TRBD1 NA TRBJ2-5 TRBV7-3 CASSLKGARDSSWETQYF
TRBD2 NA TRBJ2-7 TRBV25-1 CASSEWEGTIDEQYF
NA NA TRBJ2-2 TRBV11-2 CASSLSGAYTGELFF
TRBD1 once TRBJ2-1 TRBV6-5 CASSYGTGGDEQFF
NA NA TRBJ2-5 TRBV9 CASSVGPTGVGKETQYF
NA NA TRBJ2-2 TRBV7-9 CASSQGSGELFF
TRBD1 NA TRBJ1-4 TRBV7-2 CASSLVGWTGLGGEKLFF
NA NA TRBJ1-5 TRBV19 CASSRRNSNQPQHF
TRBD2 NA TRBJ2-3 TRBV7-2 CASSASGRVTQYF
TRBD1 NA TRBJ1-2 TRBV7-3 CASSSDRGLGYTF
NA once TRBJ2-7 TRBV24-1 CATSVGSEQYF
NA NA TRBJ1-1 TRBV3-1/TRBV3-2 CASSQSWQGVSQNTEAFF
NA NA TRBJ2-7 TRBV4-3 CASSQGQSSSYEQYF
TRBD1 NA TRBJ2-1 TRBV6-6 CASSGQGAQNEQFF
NA NA TRBJ2-2 TRBV30 CAWKSLRRVGELFF
NA NA TRBJ2-1 TRBV11-1 CASSLVGGGNEQFF
NA once TRBJ2-7 TRBV19 CASSASSDSRPHF
NA NA TRBJ2-3 TRBV6-8 CASSPHRPEALTDTQYF
NA once TRBJ2-7 TRBV3-1/TRBV3-2 CASSLDSPYEQYF
NA NA TRBJ1-6 TRBV6-2/TRBV6-3 CASSYDGRGSSYNSPLHF
TRBD1 NA TRBJ2-7 TRBV25-1 CASSDPGTGAYEQYF
NA NA TRBJ2-2 TRBV18 CASSPYGVAGELFF
TRBD1 NA TRBJ1-4 TRBV6-2/TRBV6-3 CASSPGQGLSEKLFF
NA few TRBJ2-7 TRBV11-3 CASSSSSYEQYF
TRBD1 NA TRBJ1-5 TRBV2 CAIFVGDRGANQPQHF
NA NA TRBJ2-7 TRBV5-6 CASSQGGDEQYF
TRBD2 NA TRBJ2-3 TRBV4-1 CARSPPGGREKGDTQYF
NA NA TRBJ2-1 TRBV5-1 CASSFQNRLVGYNEQFF